A single sample gave rise to the 13 T cell receptor beta chains below, sequenced in a study of blood T cell repertoires in COVID-19. TCRdb's table, derived via immunoSEQ multiplex PCR, lists solely in-frame clones and lacks some. The repertoire holds approximately 120,000 clones, with approximately 90% as singletons. Material for sequencing was peripheral blood. The receptors here all came from a human donor in a cohort sampled during active COVID-19.

The J gene is TRBJ1-2, the V gene TRBV9; 9 nucleotides agree with TRBD1. J was trimmed by 8 bases and V by 3 bases; bases with no gene match: 8. The V gene's germline CDR1 is SGDLS and CDR2 YYNGEE. The CDR3 covers 14 residues. The CDR3 DNA follows: TGTGCCAGCAGCGCGGGACAGGGCACGTCGGGCTACACCTTC. Protein sequence: CASSAGQGTSGYTF.

This clone was detected only once. V usage is TRBV19 and J usage is TRBJ2-2, with 8 nucleotides matching TRBD2. CDR1 and CDR2 (germline): LNHDA, SQIVND (reference sequence). There are 16 residues in the CDR3. The junction had 7 bases not matched to a gene; V was cut back by 3 bases and J by 4 bases. CDR3: CASSMLAGGPTGELFF. DNA of the CDR3: TGTGCCAGTAGTATGTTGGCGGGGGGTCCCACCGGGGAGCTGTTTTTT.

The V gene is TRBV7-2, the J gene TRBJ2-5; 10 bases fit TRBD1. The germline V gene encodes CDR1 SGHTA and CDR2 FQGNSA. V lost 6 bases to trimming and J lost 3 bases; unmatched junction nucleotides: 7. The CDR3 loop spans 15 amino acids. CDR3 amino acids: CASRKLGQGKETQYF. In DNA, the CDR3 is TGTGCCAGCAGGAAATTGGGACAGGGGAAAGAGACCCAGTACTTC.

V and J are TRBV19 and TRBJ2-3; D unresolved. This CDR3 comprises 12 residues. Trimming shortened V by 4 bases and J by 3 bases, and 5 bases separated the two germline ends. Germline V gives CDR1 LNHDA, CDR2 SQIVND (reference sequence). The CDR3: CASSTHTDTQYF. As DNA, the CDR3 is TGTGCCAGTAGTACCCATACAGATACGCAGTATTTT. Full variable domain (remainder filled in from reference TRBV19 and TRBJ2-3): DGGITQSPKYLFRKEGQNVTLSCEQNLNHDAMYWYRQDPGQGLRLIYYSQIVNDFQKGDIAEGYSVSREKKESFPLTVTSAQKNPTAFYLCASSTHTDTQYFGPGTRLTVL.

The gene calls are TRBV12-3 or TRBV12-4 and TRBJ1-4; no clear D gene. CDR3 length: 13 residues. Trimming pared 5 bases from V and 2 bases from J, leaving 6 bases between. In DNA form, the CDR3 reads TGTGCCAGCAGTCCTGGCACTAATGAAAAACTGTTTTTT. Encoded protein: CASSPGTNEKLFF.

The chain employs TRBV9 and TRBJ2-3; D possibly corresponds to TRBD2 (6 bases). Germline V gene data show CDR1 as SGDLS and CDR2 as YYNGEE. The CDR3 spans 17 residues. V lost 0 bases, J lost 10 bases, and 24 bases lay in between. The CDR3 DNA sequence: TGTGCCAGCAGCGTAGAAGTAGCGGCCACGCCGGCAGCACCGCAGTATTTT. Protein: CASSVEVAATPAAPQYF.

This chain connects TRBV4-3 to TRBJ2-1; 10 nucleotides agree with TRBD2. Germline values: CDR1 LGHNA, CDR2 YSLEER. The V segment lost 3 bases and the J segment 8 bases; nucleotides outside the gene matches: 16. The CDR3 extends over 18 amino acids. CDR3 amino acids: CASSHNRASGRDRDEQFF. DNA of the CDR3: TGCGCCAGCAGCCACAATCGGGCTAGCGGGAGAGATCGCGATGAGCAGTTCTTC.

This chain joins TRBV4-3 and TRBJ2-1, with D maybe TRBD2 (6 bases). The length of the CDR3 is 14 residues. CDR1 LGHNA and CDR2 YSLEER come from the germline V gene. Trimming removed 3 bases at V and 15 bases at J, with 21 bases between. The CDR3 is CASSQVTGTPFLFF. The CDR3 DNA sequence: TGCGCCAGCAGCCAGGTTACCGGGACTCCTTTTCTGTTCTTC.

This sequence joins TRBV2 and TRBJ1-1; no reliable D call. Trimming shortened V by 2 bases and J by 1 base, and 8 bases separated the two germline ends. Germline V CDR1 and CDR2: SNHLY, FYNNEI. This CDR3 is built from 14 residues. CDR3 nucleotides: TGTGCCAGCAGTGAACGCCGGGGGAACACTGAAGCTTTCTTT. The encoded protein is CASSERRGNTEAFF.

V is TRBV12-3 or TRBV12-4 and J is TRBJ2-7; D is uncertain. The CDR3 covers 13 residues. The V end lost 6 bases, the J end lost 7 bases, and 16 bases lay between the germline ends. This CDR3 reads CASSPGGVGEQYF. The CDR3 DNA reads TGTGCCAGCAGCCCCGGCGGAGTCGGTGAGCAGTACTTC.

This clone was counted a single time. The chain employs TRBV28 and TRBJ2-7; no clear D gene. Trimming took 7 bases from V and 2 from J, leaving 12 bases between them. Germline V lookup: CDR1 MDHEN, CDR2 SYDVKM. The CDR3 totals 13 residues. The CDR3 reads CASTAEAPYEQYF. The CDR3, as DNA: TGTGCCAGCACCGCCGAGGCGCCCTACGAGCAGTACTTC.

The V call is TRBV9, the J call TRBJ2-7; the D gene is possibly TRBD1 (6 bases). The CDR3 is made up of 16 amino acids. Trimming took 0 bases from V and 1 from J, leaving 14 bases between them. Germline V gives CDR1 SGDLS, CDR2 YYNGEE. CDR3 amino acids: CASSVGSGVGSYEQYF. The CDR3 DNA reads TGTGCCAGCAGCGTAGGTTCAGGGGTAGGGTCCTACGAGCAGTACTTC. Full variable domain (outside the CDR3, taken from reference TRBV9 and TRBJ2-7): DSGVTQTPKHLITATGQRVTLRCSPRSGDLSVYWYQQSLDQGLQFLIQYYNGEERAKGNILERFSAQQFPDLHSELNLSSLELGDSALYFCASSVGSGVGSYEQYFGPGTRLTVT.

The CDR3 loop reads CASSADPLSGNTIYF. In nucleotides, the CDR3 is TGTGCCAGCAGCGCAGATCCCTTGTCTGGAAACACCATATATTTT. The chain carries TRBV9 and TRBJ1-3; the D is unclear. V lost 3 bases and J 1 base, leaving 11 bases between the germline ends. CDR3 size: 15 residues. The germline CDR1 and CDR2 sequences are SGDLS and YYNGEE.